The 5 T cell receptor beta chains given below trace back to one sample, sequenced in a study of T cell repertoires in aging, cancer and after chemotherapy. Amplification of TCR beta used genomic DNA extracted from peripheral blood. A mixed TRB-A/B primer pool amplified rearranged TRB by multiplex touch-down PCR. MiXCR was run by TCRdb on the multiplex PCR reads, yielding one entry per CDR3 protein. The sample has some 9,800 distinct CDR3 sequences; about two fifths are singletons. The sample was blood. The receptors originated from a human donor in good health.

The gene calls are TRBV6-1 and TRBJ2-1; TRBD2 matches 12 bases. V trimming: 6 bases; J trimming: 2 bases; junction bases outside the gene matches: 11. The CDR3 has 18 amino acids. CDR1 and CDR2 from the germline V gene are MNHNS and SASEGT. CDR3 nucleotides: TGTGCCAGCAGAACTCGACTAGCGGGAGATTTGACCTACAATGAGCAGTTCTTC. Its translation is CASRTRLAGDLTYNEQFF.

This clonotype was seen more than once but under ten times. The V and J genes are TRBV6-5 and TRBJ2-2; 7 bases are a match to TRBD1. Losses at the gene ends were 7 bases for V and 4 bases for J; bases not matched to a gene: 6. In germline, CDR1 is MNHEY, CDR2 SVGAGI. This CDR3 has 14 residues. As DNA, the CDR3 is TGTGCCAGCACCACACAGGGGCGCACCGGGGAGCTGTTTTTT. Translating it yields CASTTQGRTGELFF.

This clonotype was observed a few times. The chain couples TRBV12-3 or TRBV12-4 to TRBJ2-5, with TRBD2 matching over 7 bases. J was trimmed by 4 bases and V by 5 bases; bases with no gene match: 13. The CDR3 length is 16 residues. The CDR3 nucleotides are TGTGCCAGCAGTGCAGGGACTAACAGCTACAGAGAGACCCAGTACTTC. It is translated as CASSAGTNSYRETQYF.

The chain recombines TRBV18 with TRBJ2-7, with TRBD1 identical over 9 bases. Germline V gene sequence: CDR1 KGHSH, CDR2 LQKENI. This CDR3 has 14 amino acids. V lost 5 bases and J lost 5; bases outside the gene matches: 7. Here the CDR3 reads CASSSDRGPDEQYF. CDR3 DNA: TGTGCCAGCTCATCGGACAGGGGTCCTGACGAGCAGTACTTC.

The V gene is TRBV15, the J gene TRBJ2-7; 7 nucleotides line up with TRBD2. The CDR3 consists of 12 residues. Losses at the gene ends were 5 bases for V and 3 bases for J; bases not matched to a gene: 1. The germline V gene encodes CDR1 LNHNV and CDR2 YYDKDF (reference sequence). The CDR3 region has the DNA TGTGCCACCAGCCCGGGGGGCTACGAGCAGTACTTC. Translating gives CATSPGGYEQYF.